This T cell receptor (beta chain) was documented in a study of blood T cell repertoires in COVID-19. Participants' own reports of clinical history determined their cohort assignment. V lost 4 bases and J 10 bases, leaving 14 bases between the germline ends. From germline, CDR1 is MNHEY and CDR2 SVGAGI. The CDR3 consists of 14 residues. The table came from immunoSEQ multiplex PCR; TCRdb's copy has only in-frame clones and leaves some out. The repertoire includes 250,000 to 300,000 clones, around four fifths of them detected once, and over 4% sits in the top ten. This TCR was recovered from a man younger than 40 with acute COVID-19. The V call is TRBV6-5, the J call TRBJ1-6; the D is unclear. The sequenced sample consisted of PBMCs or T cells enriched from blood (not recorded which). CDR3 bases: TGTGCCAGCAGTTCGAATAAATTCGGGTCACCCCTCCACTTT. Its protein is CASSSNKFGSPLHF.